The 27 T cell receptor beta chains in this list originate from one sample, sequenced in a study of T-cell reconstitution after alpha-beta-depleted transplantation in children. The library targeted TCRbeta and was prepared with unique molecular identifiers. TCRdb recomputed calls from the PCR reads with MiXCR, one row per CDR3 protein. The sample lists a few hundred thousand distinct CDR3 sequences, approximately 12% occurring once. The sequenced sample was PBMCs, mostly from graft donor cells, obtained 360 days after TCRalphabeta/CD19-depleted stem cell transplant. These receptors came from a male patient aged 10-17 years who had a stem cell transplant for acute myeloid leukemia, so the T cells may come from the graft donor.

The V and J genes are TRBV28 and TRBJ1-2; TRBD1 matches 10 bases. Germline V lookup: CDR1 MDHEN, CDR2 SYDVKM. V gave up 1 base and J gave up 8 bases; unmatched junction bases: 7. The CDR3 consists of 15 residues. The CDR3 sequence is CASSLLTGGNRGYTF. Here the CDR3 DNA reads TGTGCCAGCAGTTTATTGACAGGGGGCAACCGGGGCTACACCTTC.

A few counts support this clonotype. The rearrangement uses TRBV18 and TRBJ2-5; D is ambiguous. This CDR3 has 17 amino acids. Germline assignment: CDR1 KGHSH and CDR2 LQKENI. V was cut by 2 bases and J by 2 bases, with 18 bases left in between. CDR3 sequence: CASSPLGRGFLQETQYF. The CDR3 region has the DNA TGTGCCAGCTCACCATTGGGCCGAGGCTTTTTACAAGAGACCCAGTACTTC.

The chain employs TRBV11-1 and TRBJ1-2; D is perhaps TRBD1 (6 bases). The length of the CDR3 is 18 residues. The germline gives CDR1 SGHAT, CDR2 FQDESV (reference sequence). The V and J ends lost 3 bases and 8 bases respectively, with 28 bases between them. CDR3: CASSFSTGSSETSPGYTF. CDR3 coding DNA: TGTGCCAGCAGCTTCTCGACAGGATCCTCAGAGACATCGCCGGGCTACACCTTC.

About this clonotype: At one end, the junction sequence differs from germline, possibly due to a read error. The chain uses TRBV4-3 and TRBJ2-7, with a possible D match to TRBD2 (5 bases). This CDR3 is built from 10 residues. CDR1 is LGHNA, CDR2 YSLEER, per germline. In DNA form, the CDR3 reads TGCGCCAGCAGCCAAGACGGGATTCGCTTC. Translating it yields CASSQDGIRF.

The rearrangement uses TRBV5-1 and TRBJ2-1; unclear D gene. Trimming stripped 0 bases from V and 12 bases from J, with 7 bases between. Looked up from germline, CDR1 is SGHRS and CDR2 is YFSETQ. The CDR3 is 11 amino acids. The CDR3 region is CASSLGIGQFF. The CDR3 DNA follows: TGCGCCAGCAGCTTGGGTATTGGGCAGTTCTTC. The whole variable domain, filled in from reference TRBV5-1 and TRBJ2-1, reads KAGVTQTPRYLIKTRGQQVTLSCSPISGHRSVSWYQQTPGQGLQFLFEYFSETQRNKGNFPGRFSGRQFSNSRSEMNVSTLELGDSALYLCASSLGIGQFFGPGTRLTVL.

The rearrangement uses TRBV29-1 and TRBJ2-7; D is uncertain. CDR3 size: 13 residues. Germline CDR1 SQVTM, CDR2 ANQGSEA. The CDR3 protein is CSFRSIAISEQYF. In DNA, the CDR3 is TGCAGTTTCAGATCAATAGCAATCTCCGAGCAGTACTTC.

This clonotype has just a few counts. This chain uses TRBV12-3 or TRBV12-4 with TRBJ2-5, with D perhaps matching TRBD1 or TRBD2 (5 bases each). The CDR3 is 14 amino acids. The ends were cut back, 3 bases at V and 2 bases at J, with 10 bases in the middle. This chain's CDR3 is CASSFSGPQETQYF. The CDR3 DNA follows: TGTGCCAGCAGTTTCTCGGGACCGCAAGAGACCCAGTACTTC.

This clonotype was counted only a few times. This chain uses TRBV12-3 or TRBV12-4 with TRBJ1-2, with TRBD1 identical over 9 bases. This CDR3 contains 14 residues. V gave up 7 bases and J gave up 1 base; unmatched junction bases: 4. The CDR3 loop reads CASTQTGGNYGYTF. The DNA for the CDR3 is TGTGCCAGCACACAGACAGGGGGTAACTATGGCTACACCTTC.

The V call is TRBV27, the J call TRBJ1-5; maybe TRBD1 (6 bases). The CDR3 spans 13 residues. Germline V lookup: CDR1 MNHEY, CDR2 SMNVEV (reference sequence). V lost 6 bases and J lost 5, with 11 bases in between. This CDR3 reads CASRRQAYQPQHF. In DNA, the CDR3 is TGTGCCAGCAGGAGACAGGCTTATCAGCCCCAGCATTTT.

This clonotype was seen more than once but under ten times. CDR3 nucleotides: TGTGCCAGTAGTTCGACCGTCCGACCCCAGCATTTT. Translated, it gives CASSSTVRPQHF. The chain is built from TRBV19 and TRBJ1-5, with D unclear. The CDR3 has 12 residues. CDR1 is LNHDA, CDR2 SQIVND, per germline (reference sequence). Trimming took off 5 bases at V and 10 bases at J, with 12 bases between the two ends.

This clonotype was found many times. The chain has TRBV19 and TRBJ2-1; weak D call: TRBD2 (6 bases). Germline CDR1 LNHDA, CDR2 SQIVND (reference sequence). V lost 5 bases and J 8 bases, leaving 10 bases between the germline ends. The CDR3 totals 12 residues. In DNA form, the CDR3 reads TGTGCCAGTAGTCCCGGGACTCATGAGCAGTTCTTC. The encoded protein is CASSPGTHEQFF.

The gene calls are TRBV20-1 and TRBJ2-1, with 11 bases lining up with TRBD2. The CDR3 spans 13 residues. The junction had 5 bases not matched to a gene; V was cut back by 5 bases and J by 8 bases. CDR1 DFQATT and CDR2 SNEGSKA come from the germline V gene (reference sequence). This chain's CDR3 is CSAVIAGGDEQFF. Written as DNA, the CDR3 is TGCAGTGCTGTGATAGCGGGAGGGGATGAGCAGTTCTTC.

The chain carries TRBV9 and TRBJ2-7; D possibly corresponds to TRBD2 (6 bases). With 0 bases removed from V and 4 bases from J, the gap between germline ends came to 17 bases. The CDR3 covers 16 residues. The germline CDR1 and CDR2 sequences are SGDLS and YYNGEE. CDR3 sequence: CASSVDPDWGDYEQYF. Here the CDR3 DNA reads TGTGCCAGCAGCGTAGACCCCGATTGGGGGGATTACGAGCAGTACTTC.

The chain employs TRBV12-3 or TRBV12-4 and TRBJ2-1, with 9 bases fitting TRBD2. This CDR3 spans 18 amino acids. V was clipped by 3 bases and J by 0 bases; unmatched bases: 9. CDR3 bases: TGTGCCAGCAGTTTTCTGCTAGCGGGAATTTCCTCCTACAATGAGCAGTTCTTC. Translation gives CASSFLLAGISSYNEQFF.

The chain has TRBV6-2 or TRBV6-3 and TRBJ1-2; maybe TRBD1 (5 bases). The CDR3 contains 14 residues. V lost 2 bases and J lost 4, with 11 bases in between. Germline V gives CDR1 MNHEY, CDR2 SVGEGT. The CDR3 sequence: CASSYPGTFYGYTF. The CDR3 DNA reads as TGTGCCAGCAGTTACCCCGGGACCTTCTATGGCTACACCTTC.

The chain has TRBV29-1 and TRBJ2-7, with unresolved D. Germline CDR1 is SQVTM and CDR2 is ANQGSEA. V lost 7 bases and J 4 bases, leaving 14 bases between the germline ends. This CDR3 is 12 amino acids long. The CDR3 region has the DNA TGCAGCGGTGCCGTGACGCCATACGAGCAGTACTTC. Amino acids: CSGAVTPYEQYF.

On this clonotype itself: The junction departs from germline at one end; a sequencing error may be responsible. The rearrangement links TRBV28 to TRBJ2-7; D not resolved. CDR1 MDHEN and CDR2 SYDVKM come from the germline V gene. This CDR3 region has 12 residues. CDR3 sequence: CASGFSFYEQYF. The CDR3, as DNA: TGTGCCAGCGGTTTTTCCTTTTACGAGCAGTACTTC.

In this sample, this clonotype turned up a few times. This chain uses TRBV6-2 or TRBV6-3 with TRBJ2-2; D tentatively reads TRBD1 or TRBD2 (5 bases each). The CDR3 runs to 18 residues. V lost 0 bases and J lost 0, with 14 bases in between. Per the germline V gene, CDR1 is MNHEY and CDR2 is SVGEGT. CDR3 DNA sequence: TGTGCCAGCAGTTACTCGGGGACGTTTCCCGCGAACACCGGGGAGCTGTTTTTT. Protein: CASSYSGTFPANTGELFF.

Many counts were recorded for this clonotype. V is TRBV5-1 and J is TRBJ2-3, with D unresolved. The CDR3 sequence is 13 residues long. Deletions cut 4 bases from V and 5 bases from J, with 11 bases between. The germline V gene encodes CDR1 SGHRS and CDR2 YFSETQ. In DNA form, the CDR3 reads TGCGCCAGCAGCCCCCGGACCGAAGATACGCAGTATTTT. It codes for CASSPRTEDTQYF.

The gene calls are TRBV20-1 and TRBJ2-5; perhaps TRBD1 as D (5 bases). Per the germline V gene, CDR1 is DFQATT and CDR2 is SNEGSKA (reference sequence). V was cut by 0 bases and J by 5 bases, with 13 bases left in between. The CDR3 extends over 14 amino acids. CDR3 sequence (DNA): TGCAGTGCTAGAGATCGAGTAGGGGCTGAGACCCAGTACTTC. Its translation is CSARDRVGAETQYF.

CDR3 sequence reads: CSDRQGMNTEAFF. DNA for the CDR3: TGCAGCGATAGACAGGGAATGAACACTGAAGCTTTCTTT. The chain couples TRBV29-1 to TRBJ1-1, with TRBD1 matching over 7 bases. Germline V gene data show CDR1 as SQVTM and CDR2 as ANQGSEA. The CDR3 spans 13 residues. With V trimmed by 7 bases and J by 0 bases, 5 bases remained unmatched. Full variable domain (missing parts from reference TRBV29-1 and TRBJ1-1): SAVISQKPSRDICQRGTSLTIQCQVDSQVTMMFWYRQQPGQSLTLIATANQGSEATYESGFVIDKFPISRPNLTFSTLTVSNMSPEDSSIYLCSDRQGMNTEAFFGQGTRLTVV.

This rearrangement joins TRBV12-3 or TRBV12-4 to TRBJ1-1; the D is unclear. CDR3 length: 11 residues. The germline V and J ends were trimmed by 3 bases and 6 bases, with 5 bases remaining between them. CDR3 DNA sequence: TGTGCCAGCAGTTTTCTTGCTGAAGCTTTCTTT. Its translation is CASSFLAEAFF.

This clonotype was observed a few times. The V call is TRBV5-1, the J call TRBJ2-7; possibly TRBD1 or TRBD2 for D (5 bases each). CDR1 is SGHRS, CDR2 YFSETQ, per germline. The V and J ends lost 4 bases and 2 bases respectively, with 16 bases between them. The CDR3 consists of 15 residues. The CDR3 sequence is CASSGGSTFPYEQYF. In nucleotides, the CDR3 is TGCGCCAGCAGCGGGGGATCAACCTTTCCCTACGAGCAGTACTTC.

This clonotype was observed a handful of times. The rearrangement links TRBV12-3 or TRBV12-4 to TRBJ2-2; unclear D gene. V was pared by 3 bases and J by 4 bases, with 6 bases between. This CDR3 region has 13 residues. The CDR3 nucleotides read TGTGCCAGCAGTTTTGCGGTCACCGGGGAGCTGTTTTTT. The encoded protein is CASSFAVTGELFF.

The CDR3 loop reads CSVGGTSGSGDTQYF. The CDR3 nucleotides read TGCAGCGTTGGGGGTACTAGCGGGAGCGGAGATACGCAGTATTTT. The chain carries TRBV29-1 and TRBJ2-3; 11 nucleotides align to TRBD2. Per germline, CDR1 SQVTM and CDR2 ANQGSEA. V gave up 4 bases and J gave up 5 bases; unmatched junction bases: 8. CDR3 length: 15 amino acids.

CDR3 DNA sequence: TGTGCCAGCGGGAGGGCACGGGCCTACGAGCAGTACTTC. Encoded protein: CASGRARAYEQYF. The chain carries TRBV7-9 and TRBJ2-7; 7 bases are shared with TRBD2. V gave up 8 bases and J gave up 2 bases; unmatched junction bases: 6. The germline gives CDR1 SEHNR, CDR2 FQNEAQ (reference sequence). This CDR3 region has 13 residues. The full variable domain, rest sourced from reference TRBV7-9 and TRBJ2-7, is DTGVSQNPRHKITKRGQNVTFRCDPISEHNRLYWYRQTLGQGPEFLTYFQNEAQLEKSRLLSDRFSAERPKGSFSTLEIQRTEQGDSAMYLCASGRARAYEQYFGPGTRLTVT.

This clonotype was counted between two and nine times. In DNA, the CDR3 is TGTGCCAGCAGTTTGTTTAACATGGAGACCCAGTACTTC. The encoded protein is CASSLFNMETQYF. This chain links TRBV27 with TRBJ2-5; D gene ambiguous. The CDR3 covers 13 residues. The V gene's germline CDR1 is MNHEY and CDR2 SMNVEV (reference sequence). Deletions cut 3 bases from V and 5 bases from J, with 10 bases between.